These 19 T cell receptor beta chains originate from one sample sequenced in a study of T cell clonality in common variable immunodeficiency. The data were produced by immunoSEQ multiplex PCR, yet TCRdb's version contains in-frame clones alone and is incomplete. The sample contains tens of thousands of clones, none of them singletons. The sample comprised peripheral blood mononuclear cells. The receptors come from a person between 18 and 75 years old in good health.

In this sample, this clone turned up many times. CDR3: CSARSSGTQETQYF. The sequenced CDR3 bases are TGCAGTGCTAGGAGTAGCGGAACCCAAGAGACC. V gene TRBV20-1 combines with J gene TRBJ2-5; tentatively, D is TRBD2 (6 bases). The read ends 3 residues before the CDR3 terminus; that terminus is restored from the germline J gene. Germline V gene data show CDR1 as DFQATT and CDR2 as SNEGSKA (reference sequence). CDR3 length: 14 amino acids. V was clipped by 3 bases and J by 1 base, with 12 bases between them.

Many counts were recorded for this clone. The read terminates 3 residues ahead of where the CDR3 ends, so the germline J gene completes it. The chain uses TRBV12-3 or TRBV12-4 and TRBJ1-4; D is possibly TRBD1 (6 bases). The CDR3 is 15 residues long. V dropped 7 bases and J dropped 8 bases, with 20 bases sitting between them. The CDR3 bases that were read are TGTGCCAGCAAGCTCCGACAGGCACGGGACGAAAAA. As protein: CASKLRQARDEK. The complete CDR3 sequence is CASKLRQARDEKLFF.

As concerns this clone: With the read ending 3 residues before the CDR3 end, the germline J gene is used to fill in that end. The chain joins TRBV2 to TRBJ1-1, with D tentatively TRBD1 (5 bases). CDR1 is SNHLY and CDR2 is FYNNEI in the germline V gene. CDR3 length equals 15 residues. V lost 7 bases, J lost 4 bases, and 19 bases lay in between. The DNA read from the CDR3 is TGTGCCAGCACCGGGGGTCGGGGGGGAGGCACTGAA. It is translated as CASTGGRGGGTE. The entire CDR3 reads CASTGGRGGGTEAFF.

In this sample, this clone turned up many times. The read halts 3 residues ahead of the CDR3 end, with the missing end drawn from the germline J gene. The chain uses TRBV2 and TRBJ1-5; tentatively, D is TRBD1 (5 bases). The germline V gene has CDR1 SNHLY and CDR2 FYNNEI. CDR3 length equals 13 residues. Trimming stripped 7 bases from V and 7 bases from J, with 14 bases between. The CDR3 here is CASIGQGPQPQHF. The covered CDR3 bases are TGTGCCAGCATCGGGCAGGGCCCCCAGCCC.

This clone was detected many times. The CDR3 end lies 3 residues beyond the end of the read and is filled in from the germline J gene. The chain recombines TRBV29-1 with TRBJ2-1, with TRBD2 identical over 11 bases. Per the germline V gene, CDR1 is SQVTM and CDR2 is ANQGSEA. This CDR3 contains 14 residues. J gave up 4 bases and V 7 bases, and 6 bases lay outside the gene matches. Partial CDR3 DNA: TGCAGCGCCGGACTAGCGGGTACATACAATGAG. Protein: CSAGLAGTYNE. The CDR3 in its entirety is CSAGLAGTYNEQFF.

In this sample, this clone turned up many times. Coverage ceases 3 residues before the CDR3 finishes, and the germline J gene fills in the end. The rearrangement links TRBV7-9 to TRBJ1-2, with D possibly TRBD1 on 6 matching bases. The CDR3 loop spans 13 amino acids. The germline V and J ends were trimmed by 4 bases and 6 bases, with 12 bases remaining between them. CDR1 is SEHNR, CDR2 FQNEAQ, per germline (reference sequence). The CDR3 bases that were read are TGTGCCAGCAGCTACAGGGACCTGGATGGC. It codes for CASSYRDLDG. The complete CDR3 reads CASSYRDLDGYTF.

This clone was seen only a few times. The read ends 3 residues before the CDR3 terminus; that terminus is restored from the germline J gene. The J gene is TRBJ1-6, the V gene TRBV30, with TRBD1 as a possible D gene (5 bases). This CDR3 comprises 13 residues. The V gene lost 5 bases and the J gene lost 5 bases, with 10 bases spanning the gap. CDR1 and CDR2 from the germline V gene are GTSNPN and SVGIG (reference sequence). The covered CDR3 bases are TGTGCCTGGTCCGAGACAGATAATTCACCC. Residues: CAWSETDNSP. The whole CDR3 sequence reads CAWSETDNSPLHF.

This clone appeared many times. The junction departs from the called germline gene at one end, perhaps through a read error. The CDR3 extends 3 residues past the end of the read, so its final part is completed from the germline J gene. V is TRBV4-2 and J is TRBJ1-1, with TRBD1 identical over 7 bases. Germline V gene lookup returns CDR1 LGHNA and CDR2 YNFKEQ. The CDR3 consists of 16 residues. Incomplete CDR3 DNA: TGCGCCAGCAGCCACGACGCTCCAGGGGGTTACACTGAA. It specifies CASSHDAPGGYTE. The full CDR3 sequence reads CASSHDAPGGYTEAFF.

This clone has ten or more counts. The sequenced part of the CDR3 DNA is TGTGCCAGCAGCGGGAGGGGGAGTGGC. Its protein is CASSGRGSG. Given in full, the CDR3 is CASSGRGSGYTF. V gene TRBV7-9 combines with J gene TRBJ1-2; D possibly corresponds to TRBD1 (6 bases). The observed sequence ends 3 residues before the CDR3 terminus, with the missing tail filled in from the germline J gene. CDR1 is SEHNR, CDR2 FQNEAQ, per germline (reference sequence). This CDR3 has 12 amino acids. Trimming removed 5 bases at V and 7 bases at J, with 11 bases between.

There are many counts of this clone. Mismatch with germline at one junction end may stem from a read error. The DNA ends 3 residues before the CDR3 does, and the rest of the CDR3 is filled in from the germline J gene. The J gene is TRBJ2-1, the V gene TRBV2, with 7 bases fitting TRBD1. The CDR3 covers 15 residues. CDR1 and CDR2 (germline): SNHLY, FYNNEI. The CDR3 region is CAGSLRQGQYNEQFF. The sequenced part of the CDR3 DNA is TGTGCCGGCAGTCTTCGACAGGGACAATACAATGAG.

This clone was observed at least ten times. The read finishes 3 residues shy of the CDR3 end, and the germline J gene is used to complete it. This chain connects TRBV29-1 to TRBJ2-2, with 10 bases that match TRBD1. V was clipped by 6 bases and J by 9 bases; unmatched bases: 7. The germline gives CDR1 SQVTM, CDR2 ANQGSEA. The CDR3 spans 13 residues. The chain's CDR3 is CSVGTGDRRELFF. CDR3 DNA (partial): TGCAGCGTCGGGACAGGGGATCGCAGGGAG.

Ten or more counts support this clone. The read comes to an end 3 residues before the CDR3 does, leaving the germline J gene to fill in the end. The rearrangement uses TRBV7-2 and TRBJ2-5; 8 nucleotides line up with TRBD1. The CDR3 has 13 residues. Germline CDR1 is SGHTA and CDR2 is FQGNSA. V lost 4 bases, J lost 6 bases, and 4 bases stayed unmatched. CDR3 in amino acids: CASSSRGQQTQYF. Incomplete CDR3 DNA: TGTGCCAGCAGCTCCAGGGGGCAGCAGACC.

This clone was detected many times. The read finishes 3 residues shy of the CDR3 end, and the germline J gene is used to complete it. The chain carries TRBV20-1 and TRBJ1-4; TRBD1 agrees at 7 bases. The CDR3 loop spans 13 amino acids. From germline, CDR1 is DFQATT and CDR2 SNEGSKA (reference sequence). The CDR3 protein is CSAPTGARVELFF. Incomplete CDR3 DNA: TGCAGTGCGCCCACAGGGGCGAGGGTAGAA.

This clone appeared many times. The read ends 3 residues shy of where the CDR3 ends; the end is completed using the germline J gene. This chain connects TRBV7-9 to TRBJ1-2; 8 bases match TRBD1. Germline V CDR1 and CDR2: SEHNR, FQNEAQ (reference sequence). The J segment lost 6 bases and the V segment lost 6 bases, leaving 3 bases of the junction unmatched. This CDR3 contains 12 residues. CDR3 amino acids: CASRGQGNGYTF. The CDR3 bases that were read are TGTGCCAGCAGAGGACAGGGAAATGGC.

At least ten counts were recorded for this clone. The read stops 3 residues short of the end of the CDR3; the missing end is completed from the germline J gene. This rearrangement joins TRBV5-4 to TRBJ2-7, with 11 nucleotides matching TRBD2. The germline V gene has CDR1 SGHNT and CDR2 YYREEE (reference sequence). The ends lost 6 bases at V and 5 bases at J; junction bases unmatched: 4. This CDR3 is built from 13 residues. This CDR3 is CASKTSGRNEQYF. The CDR3 DNA, read in part, is TGTGCCAGCAAAACTAGCGGGAGAAACGAG.

This clone was detected many times. Read coverage stops 3 residues before the CDR3 terminus; the germline J gene supplies the remainder. The chain recombines TRBV19 with TRBJ1-2; D is undetermined. The V end lost 6 bases, the J end lost 2 bases, and 10 bases lay between the germline ends. This CDR3 contains 13 residues. CDR1 is LNHDA and CDR2 is SQIVND in the germline V gene (reference sequence). CDR3 DNA (partial): TGTGCCAGTAGCACGTCGGGGAACTATGGC. This encodes CASSTSGNYG. The full CDR3 protein reads CASSTSGNYGYTF.

This clone has at least ten counts. With the read ending 3 residues before the CDR3 end, the germline J gene is used to fill in that end. The rearrangement links TRBV7-9 to TRBJ1-2; tentative D call: TRBD1 (5 bases). The CDR3 runs 12 residues. Trimming pared 6 bases from V and 4 bases from J, leaving 9 bases between. The germline V gene has CDR1 SEHNR and CDR2 FQNEAQ (reference sequence). This CDR3 is CASSRDSYGYTF. The part of the CDR3 DNA that was read is TGTGCCAGCAGTCGAGACAGCTATGGC.

This clone came up many times. The read ends 3 residues shy of where the CDR3 ends; the end is completed using the germline J gene. The gene calls are TRBV18 and TRBJ1-4; TRBD1 aligns across 8 bases. Germline values: CDR1 KGHSH, CDR2 LQKENI. CDR3 length: 17 residues. With 2 bases clipped from V and 7 bases from J, the junction kept 12 bases outside the gene matches. The CDR3 sequence: CASSPGTGPLRSEKLFF. The part of the CDR3 DNA that was read is TGTGCCAGCTCACCAGGGACAGGACCTCTCAGGAGTGAAAAA.

This clone was seen at least ten times. The read falls 3 residues short of the CDR3 end, and the missing part is taken from the germline J gene. The rearrangement links TRBV14 to TRBJ2-7; D gene uncertain. Trimming cost V 0 bases and J 2 bases, with 11 bases left between them. The CDR3 is 15 residues long. Germline V gene data show CDR1 as SGHDN and CDR2 as FVKESK. The covered CDR3 bases are TGTGCCAGCAGCCAAGAAGGCCGATCACCCTACGAG. Protein product: CASSQEGRSPYE. The complete CDR3 sequence is CASSQEGRSPYEQYF.